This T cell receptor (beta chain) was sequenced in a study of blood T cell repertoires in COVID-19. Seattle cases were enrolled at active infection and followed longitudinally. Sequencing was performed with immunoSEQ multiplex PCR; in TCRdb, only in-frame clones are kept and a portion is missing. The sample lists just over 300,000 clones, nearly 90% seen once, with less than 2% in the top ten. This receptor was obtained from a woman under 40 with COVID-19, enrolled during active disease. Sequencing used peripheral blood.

DNA of the CDR3: TGTGCCAGCAGCTTAGACAGGGCGAATTCACCCCTCCACTTT. Protein sequence: CASSLDRANSPLHF. J is TRBJ1-6 and V is TRBV5-4; 7 bases are shared with TRBD1. Germline-derived CDR1 and CDR2 are SGHNT and YYREEE (reference sequence). The CDR3 is 14 residues long. J lost 7 bases, V lost 2 bases, and 3 bases had no gene match.